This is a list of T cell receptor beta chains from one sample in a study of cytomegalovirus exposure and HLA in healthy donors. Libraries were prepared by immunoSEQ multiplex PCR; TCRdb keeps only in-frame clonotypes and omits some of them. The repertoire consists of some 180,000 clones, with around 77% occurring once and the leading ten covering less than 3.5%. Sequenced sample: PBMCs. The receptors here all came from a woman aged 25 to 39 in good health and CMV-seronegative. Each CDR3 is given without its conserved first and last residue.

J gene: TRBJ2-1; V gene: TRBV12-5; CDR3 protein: ASGLGGQVLGNEQF
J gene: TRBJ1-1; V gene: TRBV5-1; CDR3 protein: ASSLDQVSAF
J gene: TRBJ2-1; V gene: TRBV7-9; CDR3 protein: ASSRGARNEQF
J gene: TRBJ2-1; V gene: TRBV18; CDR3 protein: ASSPASGYYNEQF
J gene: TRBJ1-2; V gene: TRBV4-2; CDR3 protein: ASSQPGQANYGYT
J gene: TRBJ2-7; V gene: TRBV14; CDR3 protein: ASSPGQGYEQY
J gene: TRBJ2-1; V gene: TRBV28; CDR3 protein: ASSWEDLNYNEQF
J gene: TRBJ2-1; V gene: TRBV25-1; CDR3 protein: ASSRGVYNEQF
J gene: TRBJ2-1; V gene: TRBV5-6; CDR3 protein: ASSSSSPSAEQF
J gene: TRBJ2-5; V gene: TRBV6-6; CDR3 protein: ASSYSVSSKETQY
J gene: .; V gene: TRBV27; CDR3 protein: ASSFDLAGGYEQY
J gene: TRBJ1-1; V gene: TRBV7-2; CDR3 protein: ASSLVRDTEAF
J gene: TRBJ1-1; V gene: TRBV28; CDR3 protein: ASSFWAFTTGTEAF
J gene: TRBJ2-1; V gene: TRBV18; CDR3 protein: ASSLGRAGNEQF
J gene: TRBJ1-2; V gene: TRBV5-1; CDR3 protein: ASSLRGSGYP
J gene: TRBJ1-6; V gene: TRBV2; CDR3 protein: ASIPTGSYNSPLH
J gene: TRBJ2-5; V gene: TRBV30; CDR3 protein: AWSPGQGPSQETQY
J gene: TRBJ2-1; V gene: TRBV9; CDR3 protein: ASSVLRGPRDEQF